A single sample is the source of the 31 T cell receptor beta chains below, sequenced in a study of shared clonotypes between healthy human individuals. Method: immunoSEQ multiplex PCR; TCRdb's copy keeps in-frame clones and lacks some. The sample lists fewer than 650,000 clones; 60% to 85% were seen once. The specimen was PBMCs. These receptors were taken from a woman in her 40s in good health. Some clones in this sample may be carry-over from other donors' samples.

This sequence joins TRBV5-6 and TRBJ2-1; D call uncertain. V was cut by 0 bases and J by 3 bases, with 7 bases left in between. Germline CDR1 and CDR2: SGHDT and YYEEEE. CDR3 size: 14 residues. This CDR3 is CASSLGSYYNEQFF. CDR3 nucleotide sequence: TGTGCCAGCAGCTTGGGGAGTTACTACAATGAGCAGTTCTTC.

The chain joins TRBV5-1 to TRBJ1-4, with D uncertain. Germline V lookup: CDR1 SGHRS, CDR2 YFSETQ. The V and J ends lost 1 base and 2 bases respectively, with 6 bases between them. The CDR3 runs 14 residues. CDR3 sequence: CASSLRGTNEKLFF. Here the CDR3 DNA reads TGCGCCAGCAGCTTGCGAGGGACTAATGAAAAACTGTTTTTT.

As concerns this clone: A far larger clone differs by one base, so this is likely a read error. Other DNA sequences from this sample encode an identical CDR3 as well. V gene TRBV4-3 combines with J gene TRBJ2-6; D remains unclear. CDR1 LGHNA and CDR2 YSLEER come from the germline V gene. CDR3 size: 16 residues. Written as DNA, the CDR3 is TGCGCCAGTAGCCAAGAAGTCGGCTCTGGGGCCAACGTCCTGACTTTC. Protein sequence: CASSQEVGSGANVLTF.

On this clone itself: This sample also contains other DNA sequences that code for the same CDR3. V usage is TRBV6-5 and J usage is TRBJ1-5; TRBD1 matches 7 bases. The CDR3 is 13 residues long. With V trimmed by 6 bases and J by 5 bases, 4 bases remained unmatched. Germline V gives CDR1 MNHEY, CDR2 SVGAGI. CDR3 region: CASSSDRDQPQHF. The CDR3 DNA reads TGTGCCAGCAGCAGTGACAGGGATCAGCCCCAGCATTTT.

The genes are TRBV19 and TRBJ2-7; D possibly corresponds to TRBD2 (6 bases). CDR3 length: 13 residues. Trimming left V 8 bases short and J 4 bases short, with 15 bases between. The germline gives CDR1 LNHDA, CDR2 SQIVND (reference sequence). The CDR3 DNA sequence: TGTGCCAGTCGTTCGGGAGCTGGTTACGAGCAGTACTTC. Its translation is CASRSGAGYEQYF.

J is TRBJ1-3 and V is TRBV5-1, with a weak D call TRBD1 (5 bases). This CDR3 spans 16 amino acids. V dropped 0 bases and J dropped 2 bases, with 12 bases sitting between them. Germline CDR1 and CDR2: SGHRS and YFSETQ. Here the CDR3 reads CASSLAGGPAGNTIYF. As DNA, the CDR3 is TGCGCCAGCAGCTTGGCCGGGGGTCCAGCTGGAAACACCATATATTTT.

The chain couples TRBV4-3 to TRBJ2-3, with D uncertain. Germline V lookup: CDR1 LGHNA, CDR2 YSLEER. V shed 0 bases and J shed 6 bases, with 10 bases lying between them. The length of the CDR3 is 14 residues. The CDR3 coding sequence is TGCGCCAGCAGCCAAGACAGGTTTTCGGATACGCAGTATTTT. It encodes CASSQDRFSDTQYF.

The chain has TRBV7-2 and TRBJ2-2; D is undetermined. The CDR3 spans 15 residues. V lost 4 bases and J 4 bases, leaving 13 bases between the germline ends. Germline V lookup: CDR1 SGHTA, CDR2 FQGNSA. CDR3 in amino acids: CASSSPKGPTGELFF. In DNA form, the CDR3 reads TGTGCCAGCAGCTCCCCGAAGGGTCCCACCGGGGAGCTGTTTTTT.

The chain is built from TRBV11-2 and TRBJ2-7; possible D gene TRBD1, 6 bases. The CDR3 has 17 residues. The V gene lost 1 base and the J gene lost 1 base, with 17 bases spanning the gap. Germline CDR1 and CDR2: SGHAT and FQNNGV. The chain's CDR3 is CASSLVAGRGGSYEQYF. The CDR3 DNA reads TGTGCCAGCAGCTTAGTGGCAGGGCGAGGGGGTTCCTACGAGCAGTACTTC.

This clone was detected many times. This sample also contains other DNA sequences that code for the same CDR3. The chain links TRBV6-4 to TRBJ2-3; 10 bases line up with TRBD2. V lost 4 bases, J lost 3 bases, and 4 bases stayed unmatched. Germline V CDR1 and CDR2: MRHNA, SNTAGT. CDR3 length equals 15 residues. As DNA, the CDR3 is TGTGCCAGCAGTGCCCTAGCGGGAGAAACAGATACGCAGTATTTT. It yields the protein CASSALAGETDTQYF.

The rearrangement links TRBV2 to TRBJ2-7, with D hard to call. V lost 7 bases, J lost 0 bases, and 7 bases lay in between. Germline V lookup: CDR1 SNHLY, CDR2 FYNNEI. This CDR3 is 12 amino acids long. Here the CDR3 reads CASTPGSYEQYF. CDR3 in DNA: TGTGCCAGCACCCCGGGCTCCTACGAGCAGTACTTC.

The chain couples TRBV7-9 to TRBJ1-1; a weak D match, TRBD1 (5 bases). There are 15 residues in the CDR3. Trimming stripped 2 bases from V and 2 bases from J, with 12 bases between. CDR1 is SEHNR and CDR2 is FQNEAQ in the germline V gene (reference sequence). The chain's CDR3 is CASSLMGTDNTEAFF. CDR3 coding DNA: TGTGCCAGCAGCTTAATGGGGACGGATAACACTGAAGCTTTCTTT.

This clone was recorded a few times. The gene calls are TRBV4-1 and TRBJ1-4, with 10 bases fitting TRBD1. Germline CDR1 MGHRA, CDR2 YSYEKL. The trim removed 0 bases at V and 8 bases at J, leaving 6 bases unmatched. This CDR3 has 16 amino acids. The CDR3 reads CASSQDLGTGAEKLFF. DNA for the CDR3: TGCGCCAGCAGCCAAGATCTTGGGACAGGGGCCGAAAAACTGTTTTTT.

This rearrangement joins TRBV4-3 to TRBJ2-5; possibly TRBD2 for D (5 bases). Looked up from germline, CDR1 is LGHNA and CDR2 is YSLEER. The CDR3 is 14 amino acids. Between the trimmed V and J ends, which lost 1 base and 5 bases, there was a span of 11 bases. CDR3 sequence reads: CASSQALEVETQYF. The CDR3 DNA reads TGCGCCAGCAGCCAAGCCCTGGAGGTCGAGACCCAGTACTTC.

The chain links TRBV28 to TRBJ2-2; D unresolved. Trimming pared 3 bases from V and 5 bases from J, leaving 4 bases between. Germline CDR1 and CDR2: MDHEN and SYDVKM. CDR3 length: 12 amino acids. The CDR3 DNA sequence: TGTGCCAGCAGTTTCGCGACCGGGGAGCTGTTTTTT. This encodes CASSFATGELFF. Looking up the rest from reference TRBV28 and TRBJ2-2 gives the full variable domain: DVKVTQSSRYLVKRTGEKVFLECVQDMDHENMFWYRQDPGLGLRLIYFSYDVKMKEKGDIPEGYSVSREKKERFSLILESASTNQTSMYLCASSFATGELFFGEGSRLTVL.

The chain carries TRBV4-3 and TRBJ2-6; D is ambiguous. Germline V lookup: CDR1 LGHNA, CDR2 YSLEER. The CDR3 covers 16 residues. V dropped 0 bases and J dropped 4 bases, with 10 bases sitting between them. The DNA of the CDR3 is TGCGCCAGCAGCCAAGACGTCCAGGCCGGGGCCAACGTCCTGACTTTC. Translating it yields CASSQDVQAGANVLTF.

This clone appeared once. V gene TRBV6-5 combines with J gene TRBJ1-1; 9 positions match TRBD1. CDR3 length: 13 residues. The V gene end was trimmed by 6 bases and the J gene end by 7 bases; junction bases not matched to a gene: 6. Germline V gives CDR1 MNHEY, CDR2 SVGAGI. The CDR3 loop reads CASSQDRGSEAFF. The CDR3 DNA reads as TGTGCCAGCAGCCAAGACAGGGGGAGTGAAGCTTTCTTT.

The rearrangement uses TRBV5-4 and TRBJ1-2; possibly TRBD1 for D (6 bases). CDR1 SGHNT and CDR2 YYREEE come from the germline V gene (reference sequence). This CDR3 has 16 amino acids. The germline V and J ends were trimmed by 0 bases and 4 bases, with 16 bases remaining between them. This chain's CDR3 is CASSLVWGHSGYGYTF. CDR3 bases: TGTGCCAGCAGCTTGGTGTGGGGGCACAGTGGCTATGGCTACACCTTC.

The chain uses TRBV5-4 and TRBJ2-7; 16 bases are shared with TRBD2. The CDR3 has 16 residues. The germline V gene has CDR1 SGHNT and CDR2 YYREEE (reference sequence). The J segment lost 7 bases and the V segment lost 4 bases, leaving 8 bases of the junction unmatched. CDR3 loop: CASSPGTSGRVGEQYF. CDR3 in DNA: TGTGCCAGCAGCCCCGGGACTAGCGGGAGGGTAGGAGAGCAGTACTTC.

The genes are TRBV18 and TRBJ2-2; TRBD1 matches 10 bases. The germline V gene encodes CDR1 KGHSH and CDR2 LQKENI. The V and J ends lost 1 base and 4 bases, in that order; junction bases with no gene match: 3. CDR3 length equals 16 residues. DNA for the CDR3: TGTGCCAGCTCACCACGGGGACAGGGGTTCACCGGGGAGCTGTTTTTT. Translation gives CASSPRGQGFTGELFF.

A single count supports this clone. This chain connects TRBV5-4 to TRBJ2-5, with 7 bases matching TRBD1. Germline lookup yields CDR1 SGHNT and CDR2 YYREEE (reference sequence). This CDR3 region has 13 residues. Losses at the gene ends were 1 base for V and 4 bases for J; bases not matched to a gene: 1. As DNA, the CDR3 is TGTGCCAGCAGCTTGAGGGACAGAGAGACCCAGTACTTC. It specifies CASSLRDRETQYF.

CDR3 DNA: TGCAGCGTTGAGGGTTTGGTTTACACTGAAGCTTTCTTT. Protein product: CSVEGLVYTEAFF. The chain couples TRBV29-1 to TRBJ1-1; no definite D call. There are 13 residues in the CDR3. In germline, CDR1 is SQVTM, CDR2 ANQGSEA. Trimming shortened V by 3 bases and J by 3 bases, and 11 bases separated the two germline ends. Full variable domain (outside the CDR3, taken from reference TRBV29-1 and TRBJ1-1): SAVISQKPSRDICQRGTSLTIQCQVDSQVTMMFWYRQQPGQSLTLIATANQGSEATYESGFVIDKFPISRPNLTFSTLTVSNMSPEDSSIYLCSVEGLVYTEAFFGQGTRLTVV.

V is TRBV10-3 and J is TRBJ1-3, with 8 bases fitting TRBD1. V lost 4 bases, J lost 8 bases, and 4 bases stayed unmatched. CDR1 and CDR2 (germline): ENHRY, SYGVKD. This CDR3 spans 13 amino acids. The CDR3 DNA reads TGTGCCATCAGTGTGGGACAGGCCGACACCATATATTTT. Its protein is CAISVGQADTIYF.

The V and J genes are TRBV29-1 and TRBJ2-1; tentative D call: TRBD2 (5 bases). The CDR3 has 10 residues. V was cut by 2 bases and J by 9 bases, with 5 bases left in between. The germline V gene encodes CDR1 SQVTM and CDR2 ANQGSEA. The CDR3, as DNA: TGCAGCGTTGAACGGGGTGAGCAGTTCTTC. Translation: CSVERGEQFF.

This clone was observed a few times. This rearrangement joins TRBV7-6 to TRBJ2-7; maybe TRBD1 (5 bases). The CDR3 extends over 15 amino acids. The germline V gene has CDR1 SGHVS and CDR2 FNYEAQ. V gave up 1 base and J gave up 2 bases, with 12 bases separating them. The CDR3 nucleotides are TGTGCCAGCAGCTTAGGGATCGAAGGGGCCTACGAGCAGTACTTC. As protein: CASSLGIEGAYEQYF.

The rearrangement uses TRBV21-1 and TRBJ1-2; TRBD1, the table's D call, lacks a check against the DNA. TRBV21-1 is termed a pseudogene. The CDR3 extends over 16 amino acids. The CDR3, as DNA: TGTGCCAGCAGAAACCGGGACAGGGGGACCAACTATGGCTACACCTTC. This sequence encodes CASRNRDRGTNYGYTF.

As concerns this clone: Just one base apart from a much larger clone, this may be a read error. This specimen includes other DNA sequences encoding the same CDR3. The V call is TRBV2, the J call TRBJ1-5; D not certain. Germline lookup yields CDR1 SNHLY and CDR2 FYNNEI. V was trimmed by 3 bases and J by 7 bases, leaving 13 bases between them. The CDR3 contains 14 residues. Written as DNA, the CDR3 is TGTGCCAGCAGTGAGACGTTGTCGGCGCAGCCCCAGCATTTT. Residues: CASSETLSAQPQHF.

A word on this clone: This same CDR3 is encoded by further DNA sequences in the sample. The rearrangement uses TRBV11-2 and TRBJ2-7, with 12 bases identical to TRBD2. J lost 7 bases, V lost 1 base, and 2 bases had no gene match. In germline, CDR1 is SGHAT, CDR2 FQNNGV. CDR3 length equals 14 residues. DNA for the CDR3: TGTGCCAGCAGCTTAGGACTAGCGGGAGTTGAGCAGTACTTC. It specifies CASSLGLAGVEQYF.

CDR3 protein: CASSQSGQGSYEQYF. In DNA form, the CDR3 reads TGTGCCAGCAGCCAATCCGGTCAGGGTTCCTACGAGCAGTACTTC. The rearrangement uses TRBV16 and TRBJ2-7; TRBD1 might be the D (5 bases). With 0 bases removed from V and 1 base from J, the gap between germline ends came to 10 bases. CDR3 length: 15 amino acids. Looked up from germline, CDR1 is KGHSY and CDR2 is FQNENV.

As for this clone: Just one base apart from a much larger clone, this may be a read error. Other DNA variants within this sample encode the same CDR3. The chain uses TRBV18 and TRBJ2-7; D is unclear. V was shortened by 9 bases and J by 5 bases, with 17 bases between the two germline ends. The CDR3 extends over 13 amino acids. CDR1 is KGHSH and CDR2 is LQKENI in the germline V gene. The CDR3 loop is CASSRAYRDEQYF. In nucleotides, the CDR3 is TGTGCCAGTTCGAGAGCGTACCGGGACGAGCAGTACTTC.

The chain is built from TRBV21-1 and TRBJ2-7; whether TRBD2, the table's D call, matches the DNA was not checked. TRBV21-1 is classified as a pseudogene. CDR3 size: 17 residues. The DNA for the CDR3 is TGTGCCAGCAGCAAAGTGGCCCCGGGACTAGCGGGATACGAGCAGTACTTC. Its translation: CASSKVAPGLAGYEQYF.